The TCR beta chain under discussion was sequenced for a study of cytomegalovirus exposure and HLA in healthy donors. Across the study: Across a few hundred genotyped donors, roughly 80% landed in the Caucasian-associated ancestry cluster.

The PCR made use of 60 Vbeta and 13 Jbeta primers. The table came from immunoSEQ multiplex PCR; TCRdb's copy has only in-frame clones and leaves some out. The sample records about 82,000 clones, just under 90% being singletons. Regarding donors, all were healthy bone marrow donors. The CDR3 totals 16 residues. Germline V gives CDR1 KGHSH, CDR2 LQKENI. After removal of 3 bases from V and 3 bases from J, the junction contained 6 bases not matched to a gene. As concerns this clone: The antigen is undetermined.

Points from the study as a whole: Relative to the approximately 700-donor mean, N-insertions were reportedly fewer in an Asian-associated ancestry cluster in a later analysis. A highly shared variant cluster was judged a likely technical artifact.

The sequence was obtained from a man aged 18 to 35 in good health and CMV-seronegative. V usage is TRBV18 and J usage is TRBJ2-3, with 10 bases that match TRBD2. Sequenced material: PBMCs. The CDR3 here is CASSPHGLAVTDTQYF. Written as DNA, the CDR3 is TGTGCCAGCTCACCCCATGGACTAGCGGTGACAGATACGCAGTATTTT.